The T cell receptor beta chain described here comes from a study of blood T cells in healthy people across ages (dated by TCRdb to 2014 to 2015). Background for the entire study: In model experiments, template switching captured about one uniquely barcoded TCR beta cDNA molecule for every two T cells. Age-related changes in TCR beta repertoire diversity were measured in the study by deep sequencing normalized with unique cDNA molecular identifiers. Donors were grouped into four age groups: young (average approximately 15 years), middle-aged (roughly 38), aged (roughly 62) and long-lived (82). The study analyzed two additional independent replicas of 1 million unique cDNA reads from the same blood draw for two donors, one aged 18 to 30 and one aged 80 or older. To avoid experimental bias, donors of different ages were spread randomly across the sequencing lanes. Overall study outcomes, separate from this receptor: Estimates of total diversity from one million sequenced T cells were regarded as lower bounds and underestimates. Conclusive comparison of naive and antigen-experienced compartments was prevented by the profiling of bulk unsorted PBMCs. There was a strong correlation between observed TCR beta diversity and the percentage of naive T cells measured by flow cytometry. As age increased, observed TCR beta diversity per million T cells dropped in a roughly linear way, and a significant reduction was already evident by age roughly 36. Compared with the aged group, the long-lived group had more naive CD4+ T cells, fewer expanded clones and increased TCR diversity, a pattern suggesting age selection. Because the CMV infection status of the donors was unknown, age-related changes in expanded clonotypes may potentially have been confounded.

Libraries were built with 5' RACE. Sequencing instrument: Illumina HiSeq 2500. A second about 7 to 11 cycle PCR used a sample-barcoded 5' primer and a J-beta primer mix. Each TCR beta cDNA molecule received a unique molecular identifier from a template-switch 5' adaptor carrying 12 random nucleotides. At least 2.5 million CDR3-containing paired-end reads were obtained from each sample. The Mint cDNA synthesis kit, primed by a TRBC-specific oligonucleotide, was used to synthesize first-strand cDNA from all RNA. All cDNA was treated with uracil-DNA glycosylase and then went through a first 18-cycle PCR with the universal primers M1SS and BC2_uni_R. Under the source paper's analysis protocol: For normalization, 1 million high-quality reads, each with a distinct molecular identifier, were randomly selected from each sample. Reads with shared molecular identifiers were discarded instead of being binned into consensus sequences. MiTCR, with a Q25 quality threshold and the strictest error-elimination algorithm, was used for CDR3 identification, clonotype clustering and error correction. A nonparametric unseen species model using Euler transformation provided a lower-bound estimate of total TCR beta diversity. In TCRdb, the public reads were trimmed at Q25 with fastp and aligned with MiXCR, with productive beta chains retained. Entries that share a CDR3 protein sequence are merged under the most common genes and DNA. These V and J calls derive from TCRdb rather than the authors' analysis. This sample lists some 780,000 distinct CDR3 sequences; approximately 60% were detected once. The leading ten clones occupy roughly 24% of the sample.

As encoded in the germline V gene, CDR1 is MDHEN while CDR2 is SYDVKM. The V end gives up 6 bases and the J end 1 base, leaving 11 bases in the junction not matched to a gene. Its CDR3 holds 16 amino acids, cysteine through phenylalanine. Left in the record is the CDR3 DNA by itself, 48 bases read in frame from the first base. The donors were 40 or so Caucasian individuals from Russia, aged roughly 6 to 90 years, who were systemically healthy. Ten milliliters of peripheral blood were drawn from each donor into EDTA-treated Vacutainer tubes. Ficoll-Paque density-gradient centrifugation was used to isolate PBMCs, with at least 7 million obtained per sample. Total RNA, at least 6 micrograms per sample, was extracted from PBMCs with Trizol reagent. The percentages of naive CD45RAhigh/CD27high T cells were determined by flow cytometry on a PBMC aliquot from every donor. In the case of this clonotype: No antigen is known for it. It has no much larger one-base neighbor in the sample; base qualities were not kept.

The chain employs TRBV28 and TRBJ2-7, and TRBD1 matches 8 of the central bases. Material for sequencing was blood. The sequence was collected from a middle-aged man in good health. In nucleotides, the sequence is TGTGCCAGCAGGTCGTACTCGGGACAGGCGTCCTACGAGCAGTACTTC. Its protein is CASRSYSGQASYEQYF.